The entry below gives a single T cell receptor (beta chain) sequence along with its context. The antigen is not known. This sample was taken from a study of siplizumab effects on memory and regulatory T cells. CDR3 length equals 12 residues. V was clipped by 7 bases and J by 5 bases, with 10 bases between them. Germline CDR1 MNHNY, CDR2 SVGAGI (reference sequence). The protocol was immunoSEQ multiplex PCR, while the TCRdb copy is restricted to in-frame clones and leaves out a portion. This sample yields some 100,000 clones, of which about 94% are seen a single time; approximately 1.5% belongs to the top ten. Overall study results and limits: Naive T cells were seen as more diverse than memory cells and as major alloresponse contributors. Proliferating Tregs' suppressive function in siplizumab cultures went unconfirmed.

Material for sequencing was non-Treg CD4+ T cells sorted from blood. The receptor comes from a human donor in good health. The J gene is TRBJ2-3, the V gene TRBV6-6; D unresolved. The CDR3 DNA sequence: TGTGCCAGCAAGTATGGCATAGATACGCAGTATTTT. Translation: CASKYGIDTQYF.